The rows below give T cell receptor beta chains drawn from one sample of a study of neurological immune-mediated disorders. Using its own MiXCR run on the 5' RACE reads, TCRdb lists one record per CDR3 protein. The table lists 45,000 to 65,000 distinct CDR3 sequences, roughly 4.4% of them singletons. The sequenced sample was PBMCs. The receptors here all came from a man aged 45-65 years with multiple sclerosis. The CDR3 runs from the conserved cysteine through the conserved F or W. The D gene is left open where the match is weak. The size of a clone is reported for some rows only, either as once, few or many, or as a class for expanded clones.

many	TRBV18	TRBJ1-2	.	CASSRRGPNYGYTF	TGTGCCAGCTCACGCAGGGGTCCTAACTATGGCTACACCTTC
many	TRBV11-3	TRBJ2-7	TRBD2	CASSPLREGREQYF	TGTGCCAGCAGCCCCCTGCGGGAGGGCCGCGAGCAGTACTTC
many	TRBV20-1	TRBJ2-1	.	CSARPRRRAYNEQFF	TGCAGTGCTAGACCGCGACGCCGAGCCTACAATGAGCAGTTCTTC
.	TRBV20-1	TRBJ2-7	.	CSARIGDYEQYF	TGCAGTGCTCGCATAGGTGACTACGAGCAGTACTTC
many	TRBV20-1	TRBJ1-4	.	CSVPDGMNEKLFF	TGCAGTGTTCCGGACGGGATGAATGAAAAACTGTTTTTT
few	TRBV27	TRBJ2-1	TRBD2	CASSLGFSGLQFF	TGTGCCAGCAGTTTGGGGTTTAGCGGGCTGCAGTTCTTC
many	TRBV5-1	TRBJ2-5	.	CASSPNQETQYF	TGCGCCAGCAGCCCGAACCAAGAGACCCAGTACTTC
few	TRBV4-1	TRBJ2-2	TRBD1	CASSQVTGDTGELFF	TGCGCCAGCAGCCAAGTAACAGGGGACACCGGGGAGCTGTTTTTT
few	TRBV25-1	TRBJ2-2	TRBD1	CASNPHGGQGTTGELFF	TGTGCCAGCAATCCCCACGGTGGACAGGGTACCACCGGGGAGCTGTTTTTT
.	TRBV12-3/TRBV12-4	TRBJ2-5	TRBD1	CASSPDRGRETQYF	TGTGCCAGCAGCCCCGACAGGGGGAGGGAGACCCAGTACTTC
.	TRBV10-3	TRBJ2-3	.	CAIAGDTSLDTQYF	TGTGCCATCGCTGGGGACACTAGCTTAGATACGCAGTATTTT
.	TRBV5-1	TRBJ1-1	.	CASSLKPPGADSRAFF	TGCGCCAGCAGCTTAAAACCCCCGGGGGCGGATAGTCGCGCTTTCTTT
many	TRBV6-6	TRBJ2-1	TRBD2	CASSSFTPGLVRNEQFF	TGTGCCAGCAGTTCCTTTACGCCGGGACTAGTCCGCAATGAGCAGTTCTTC
many	TRBV5-1	TRBJ1-6	TRBD1	CASSPSPGTGGYDSPLHF	TGCGCCAGCAGCCCCTCCCCCGGGACAGGGGGTTATGATTCACCCCTCCACTTT
many	TRBV5-1	TRBJ1-6	TRBD1	CASSLPGGGNSPLHF	TGCGCCAGCAGCTTGCCAGGGGGGGGTAATTCACCCCTCCACTTT
.	TRBV7-3	TRBJ1-6	.	CASSLGTMNSPLNF	TGTGCCAGCAGCTTGGGGACAATGAATTCACCCCTCAACTTT
many	TRBV5-1	TRBJ2-3	.	CASSLLQGRHTDTQYF	TGCGCCAGCAGCTTGCTTCAGGGACGTCACACAGATACGCAGTATTTT
.	TRBV5-6	TRBJ1-4	.	CASSLPSNEKLFF	TGTGCCAGCAGCTTGCCGTCTAATGAAAAACTGTTTTTT
many	TRBV20-1	TRBJ2-5	.	CSASGVGVPETQYF	TGCAGTGCTAGCGGCGTCGGGGTCCCAGAGACCCAGTACTTC
.	TRBV18	TRBJ2-7	.	CASSPGHSSYEQYF	TGTGCCAGCTCACCCGGACATTCCAGCTACGAGCAGTACTTC
many	TRBV4-1	TRBJ2-1	.	CASSQDETVSSYNEQFF	TGCGCCAGCAGCCAAGACGAGACAGTAAGCTCCTACAATGAGCAGTTCTTC
many	TRBV4-1	TRBJ2-1	TRBD2	CASSQGASGSYNEQFF	TGCGCCAGCAGCCAAGGTGCTAGCGGATCCTACAATGAGCAGTTCTTC
many	TRBV5-1	TRBJ1-2	.	CASSTGQLNYGYTF	TGCGCCAGCAGCACCGGACAGCTTAACTATGGCTACACCTTC
many	TRBV29-1	TRBJ1-2	.	CSVDRAYGYTF	TGCAGCGTTGACAGAGCCTATGGCTACACCTTC
few	TRBV25-1	TRBJ2-5	TRBD1	CASSGETGGARETQYF	TGTGCCAGCAGTGGAGAGACAGGGGGGGCGAGAGAGACCCAGTACTTC
few	TRBV5-1	TRBJ2-3	.	CASSLAGRRVPTDTQYF	TGCGCCAGCAGCTTGGCCGGTAGGCGGGTACCCACAGATACGCAGTATTTT
.	TRBV12-3/TRBV12-4	TRBJ1-2	.	CASTMDTDNYGYTF	TGTGCCAGCACCATGGACACAGATAACTATGGCTACACCTTC
many	TRBV7-6	TRBJ2-5	.	CASNSGGQETQYF	TGTGCCAGCAACTCTGGCGGCCAAGAGACCCAGTACTTC
many	TRBV6-5	TRBJ1-4	.	CASRSLGGEKLFF	TGTGCCAGCAGGTCTCTTGGGGGTGAAAAACTGTTTTTT
.	TRBV20-1	TRBJ2-1	.	CSAPDGDIHNEQFF	TGCAGTGCTCCGGACGGGGACATCCACAATGAGCAGTTCTTC
many	TRBV10-2	TRBJ2-5	TRBD1	CASRDSRETQYF	TGCGCCAGCCGGGACAGTCGGGAGACCCAGTACTTC
many	TRBV12-5	TRBJ1-4	TRBD1	CASGQRQGREEKLFF	TGTGCTAGTGGTCAACGACAGGGGCGGGAGGAAAAACTGTTTTTT
many	TRBV7-9	TRBJ2-7	TRBD2	CASSPRTAGGYEQYF	TGTGCCAGCAGCCCCCGGACGGCGGGGGGTTACGAGCAGTACTTC
many	TRBV5-1	TRBJ1-5	.	CASSLDLGTNQPQHF	TGCGCCAGCAGCTTGGACCTCGGGACAAATCAGCCCCAGCATTTT
many	TRBV7-2	TRBJ2-7	TRBD2	CASSFGLADYEQYF	TGTGCCAGCAGCTTTGGACTAGCGGACTACGAGCAGTACTTC
.	TRBV28	TRBJ2-7	.	CATDRWGYEQYF	TGTGCCACCGACAGGTGGGGTTACGAACAGTACTTC
many	TRBV9	TRBJ2-3	.	CASSVGKGWTDTQYF	TGTGCCAGCAGCGTAGGAAAGGGCTGGACAGATACGCAGTATTTT
many	TRBV12-3/TRBV12-4	TRBJ2-7	.	CASSSLAITAYEQYF	TGTGCCAGCAGTTCATTGGCCATTACCGCCTACGAGCAGTACTTC
many	TRBV27	TRBJ2-3	TRBD2	CASSLLTLYVAGGPDTQYF	TGTGCCAGCAGTTTATTAACCCTCTACGTGGCGGGGGGGCCGGATACGCAGTATTTT
many	TRBV5-1	TRBJ2-1	TRBD2	CASSLPRASGRNEQFF	TGCGCCAGCAGCTTGCCCCGGGCTAGCGGGCGCAATGAGCAGTTCTTC
many	TRBV5-1	TRBJ2-3	.	CASSRSPGNTDTQYF	TGCGCCAGCAGCAGATCCCCCGGGAATACAGATACGCAGTATTTT
many	TRBV3-1	TRBJ2-5	TRBD2	CASSQVSAGDEETQYF	TGTGCCAGCAGCCAAGTTTCAGCGGGGGACGAAGAGACCCAGTACTTC
many	TRBV6-5	TRBJ1-1	.	CASKGNTPEAFF	TGTGCCAGCAAGGGGAATACTCCTGAAGCTTTCTTT
many	TRBV7-8	TRBJ2-5	.	CASSPGGSGQETQYF	TGTGCCAGCAGCCCTGGGGGGTCAGGGCAAGAGACCCAGTACTTC
many	TRBV15	TRBJ2-7	TRBD2	CATSRGLAVSYEQYF	TGTGCCACCAGCAGGGGACTAGCGGTTTCATACGAGCAGTACTTC
many	TRBV4-1	TRBJ1-4	.	CASSPLQVGGGEKLFF	TGCGCCAGCAGCCCCCTGCAGGTGGGGGGGGGTGAAAAACTGTTTTTT
many	TRBV20-1	TRBJ2-5	.	CSARVVGTSETQYF	TGCAGTGCTAGAGTGGTGGGTACGAGTGAGACCCAGTACTTC
few	TRBV20-1	TRBJ2-3	.	CSARMAPDTQYF	TGCAGTGCTAGAATGGCGCCCGATACGCAGTATTTT
many	TRBV5-1	TRBJ1-1	TRBD1	CASSHNRGNTEAFF	TGCGCCAGCAGCCATAACAGGGGGAACACTGAAGCTTTCTTT
many	TRBV29-1	TRBJ1-2	TRBD1	CSVGTGVGYTF	TGCAGCGTCGGGACAGGGGTTGGCTACACCTTC
many	TRBV19	TRBJ1-5	TRBD1	CASRMTGTGQPQHF	TGTGCCAGTAGAATGACAGGGACCGGCCAGCCCCAGCATTTT
many	TRBV9	TRBJ2-2	.	CASSPDRWRNTGELFF	TGTGCCAGCAGCCCAGACAGATGGAGGAACACCGGGGAGCTGTTTTTT